Sequencing of this TCR beta chain was carried out in a study of CD8 T cells in Susac syndrome. General study results and limits: CD4+ repertoires of Susac syndrome patients lacked detectable clonal expansion.

With random hexamers, roughly 0.45 to 1 ug RNA was reverse transcribed. TCRdb reanalysed the immunoSEQ multiplex PCR reads using MiXCR and keeps one entry per CDR3 protein. The table shows about 150,000 distinct CDR3 sequences, with nearly 97% occurring only once. As regards this clonotype: Its antigen is currently unknown. Mismatch with germline at one junction end may stem from a read error.

Negative isolation was used for CD8+ and CD4+ T cells, and FACS enrichment was applied to TEMRA cells. The CDR3 contains 15 residues. CDR1 PRHDT and CDR2 FYEKMQ come from the germline V gene (reference sequence). This rearrangement joins TRBV13 to TRBJ1-5; tentative D call: TRBD1 (6 bases). The sequenced sample was CD4+ T cells from PBMCs. The TCR originated in a human donor with Susac syndrome. In DNA form, the CDR3 reads TGTGCCAGCAGCCTAGGACAGACACCTAATCAGCCCCAGCATTTT. It encodes CASSLGQTPNQPQHF.